A single sample is the source of the 8 T cell receptor beta chains below, sequenced in a study of T cells after yellow fever vaccination. From the 5' RACE reads, TCRdb called clonotypes with MiXCR, one entry per CDR3 protein. The table records 50,000 or so distinct CDR3 sequences, 6% to 8% of them present only once. The sequencing used CD8+ T cells sorted from PBMCs, collected around 16 days after the first yellow fever vaccination. The receptor source for this set is a man younger than 35 who received the YFV17D yellow fever vaccine.

This clonotype was detected many times. V and J are TRBV2 and TRBJ2-6, with 10 bases lining up with TRBD1. Looked up from germline, CDR1 is SNHLY and CDR2 is FYNNEI. V shed 3 bases, J shed 2 bases, and the junction held 1 base outside the gene matches. The CDR3 is 16 residues long. This CDR3 reads CASSEGQGPGANVLTF. The CDR3 nucleotides read TGTGCCAGCAGTGAGGGACAGGGGCCTGGGGCCAACGTCCTGACTTTC. The full variable domain, with the rest looked up from reference TRBV2 and TRBJ2-6, is EPEVTQTPSHQVTQMGQEVILRCVPISNHLYFYWYRQILGQKVEFLVSFYNNEISEKSEIFDDQFSVERPDGSNFTLKIRSTKLEDSAMYFCASSEGQGPGANVLTFGAGSRLTVL.

A word on this clonotype: A clone one base away is much larger, so this may be a read error. This chain uses TRBV7-9 with TRBJ2-7; no reliable D call. Trimming left V 5 bases short and J 3 bases short, with 8 bases between. CDR3 length equals 12 residues. Germline values: CDR1 SEHNR, CDR2 FQNEAQ (reference sequence). The CDR3, as DNA: TGTGCCAGCAGCAGACCGGGCTACGAGCAGTACTTC. Translation gives CASSRPGYEQYF.

This clonotype was counted many times. The chain links TRBV7-2 to TRBJ2-7; TRBD2 agrees at 7 bases. After removal of 1 base from V and 4 bases from J, the junction contained 10 bases not matched to a gene. CDR1 and CDR2 from the germline V gene are SGHTA and FQGNSA. This CDR3 is built from 16 residues. Here the CDR3 DNA reads TGTGCCAGCAGCTTAGTGGCGGGGGAGGTTACTTACGAGCAGTACGTC. Protein product: CASSLVAGEVTYEQYV.

This clonotype appeared many times. This chain connects TRBV12-3 or TRBV12-4 to TRBJ1-4; D might be TRBD1 (5 bases). V lost 5 bases to trimming and J lost 13 bases, with 20 bases between them. CDR3 length equals 14 residues. The CDR3 region is CASSAQGSASRLFF. The CDR3 nucleotides read TGTGCCAGCAGTGCTCAGGGATCGGCGAGTCGACTGTTTTTT.

This clonotype was detected many times. The chain recombines TRBV4-2 with TRBJ1-2; D may be TRBD1 (5 bases). Trimming removed 4 bases from V and 4 bases from J, with 13 bases in between. The CDR3 totals 14 residues. Germline assignment: CDR1 LGHNA and CDR2 YNFKEQ. The CDR3 DNA sequence: TGTGCCAGCAGCCGGCTTACAGGTCGCTATGGCTACACCTTC. It specifies CASSRLTGRYGYTF.

V and J are TRBV5-1 and TRBJ2-7, with a tentative D call TRBD1 (6 bases). The V end was cut by 2 bases, the J end by 7 bases, with 19 bases between. This CDR3 has 15 amino acids. Germline-derived CDR1 and CDR2 are SGHRS and YFSETQ. The DNA for the CDR3 is TGCGCCAGCAGCTTAGGGGACACCTCTCCCTTGGAGCAGTACTTC. Translated, it gives CASSLGDTSPLEQYF.

This clonotype was detected ten times or more. This sequence joins TRBV6-2 or TRBV6-3 and TRBJ2-2; TRBD2 agrees at 12 bases. The V gene's germline CDR1 is MNHEY and CDR2 SVGEGT. This CDR3 contains 17 residues. V lost 2 bases to trimming and J lost 7 bases; unmatched junction nucleotides: 8. DNA of the CDR3: TGTGCCAGCAGTTACATAAGACTAGCGGGGGCCGGCGGGGAGCTGTTTTTT. Encoded protein: CASSYIRLAGAGGELFF.

Details on this clonotype: With a much larger clone just one base away, this may be a read error. The V and J genes are TRBV29-1 and TRBJ1-1, with a possible D match to TRBD1 (6 bases). The CDR3 is 11 amino acids. CDR1 SQVTM and CDR2 ANQGSEA come from the germline V gene. CDR3 bases: TGCAGCGTCGACAGGAACATTGAAGCTTTCTTT. The encoded protein is CSVDRNIEAFF.